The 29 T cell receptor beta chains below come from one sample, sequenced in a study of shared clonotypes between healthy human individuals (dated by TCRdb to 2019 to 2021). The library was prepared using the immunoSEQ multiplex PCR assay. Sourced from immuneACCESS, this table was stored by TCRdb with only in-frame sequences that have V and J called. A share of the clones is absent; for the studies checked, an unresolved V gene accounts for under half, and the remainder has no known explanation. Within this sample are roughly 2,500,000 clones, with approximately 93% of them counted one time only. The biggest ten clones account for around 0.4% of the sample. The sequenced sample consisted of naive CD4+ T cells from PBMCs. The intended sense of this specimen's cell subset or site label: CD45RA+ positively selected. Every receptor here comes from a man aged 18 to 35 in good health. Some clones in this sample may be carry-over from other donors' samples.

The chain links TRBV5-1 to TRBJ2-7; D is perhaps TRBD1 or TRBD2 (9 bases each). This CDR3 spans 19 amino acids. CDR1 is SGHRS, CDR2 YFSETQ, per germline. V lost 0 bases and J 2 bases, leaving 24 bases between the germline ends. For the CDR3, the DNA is TGCGCCAGCAGCTTGGGTTGGGACAGGGTAGCGGGAGTACCCTACGAGCAGTACTTC. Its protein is CASSLGWDRVAGVPYEQYF.

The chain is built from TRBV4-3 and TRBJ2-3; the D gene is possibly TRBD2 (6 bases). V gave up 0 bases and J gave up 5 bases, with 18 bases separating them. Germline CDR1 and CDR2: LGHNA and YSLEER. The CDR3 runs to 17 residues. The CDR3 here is CASSQEPGLTVGDTQYF. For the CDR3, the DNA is TGCGCCAGCAGCCAAGAACCGGGACTGACAGTGGGAGATACGCAGTATTTT.

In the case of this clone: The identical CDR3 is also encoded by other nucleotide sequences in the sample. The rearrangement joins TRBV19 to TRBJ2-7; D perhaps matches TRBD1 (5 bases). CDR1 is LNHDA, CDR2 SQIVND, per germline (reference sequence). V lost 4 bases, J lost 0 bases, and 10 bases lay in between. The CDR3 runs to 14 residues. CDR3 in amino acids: CASSRQQSSYEQYF. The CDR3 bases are TGTGCCAGTAGTAGACAGCAAAGCTCCTACGAGCAGTACTTC. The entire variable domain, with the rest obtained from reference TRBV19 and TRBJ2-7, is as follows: DGGITQSPKYLFRKEGQNVTLSCEQNLNHDAMYWYRQDPGQGLRLIYYSQIVNDFQKGDIAEGYSVSREKKESFPLTVTSAQKNPTAFYLCASSRQQSSYEQYFGPGTRLTVT.

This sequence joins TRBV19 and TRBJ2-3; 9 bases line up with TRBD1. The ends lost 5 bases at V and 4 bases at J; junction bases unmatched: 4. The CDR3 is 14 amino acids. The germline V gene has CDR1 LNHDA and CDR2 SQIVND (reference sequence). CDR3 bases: TGTGCCAGTAGTCCCCGGACAGGGGCAGATACGCAGTATTTT. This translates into CASSPRTGADTQYF.

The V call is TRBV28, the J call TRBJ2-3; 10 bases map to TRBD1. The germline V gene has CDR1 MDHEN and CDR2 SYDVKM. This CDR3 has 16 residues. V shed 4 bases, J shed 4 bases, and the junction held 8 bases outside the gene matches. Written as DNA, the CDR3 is TGTGCCAGCAGTTGGGGGGGACAGGGGCTGTCAGATACGCAGTATTTT. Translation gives CASSWGGQGLSDTQYF.

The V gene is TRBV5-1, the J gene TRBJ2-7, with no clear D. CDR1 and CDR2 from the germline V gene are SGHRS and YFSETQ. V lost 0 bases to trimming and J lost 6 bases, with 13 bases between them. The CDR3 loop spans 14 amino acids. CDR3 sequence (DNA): TGCGCCAGCAGCTTGGAGGGCCTTAATTCCGAGCAGTACTTC. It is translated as CASSLEGLNSEQYF.

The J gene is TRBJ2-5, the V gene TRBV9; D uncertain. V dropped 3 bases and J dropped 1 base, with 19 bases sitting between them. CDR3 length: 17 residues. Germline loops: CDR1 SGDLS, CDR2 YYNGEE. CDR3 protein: CASSAPSRGVTQETQYF. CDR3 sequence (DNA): TGTGCCAGCAGCGCCCCCTCCCGCGGAGTAACCCAAGAGACCCAGTACTTC.

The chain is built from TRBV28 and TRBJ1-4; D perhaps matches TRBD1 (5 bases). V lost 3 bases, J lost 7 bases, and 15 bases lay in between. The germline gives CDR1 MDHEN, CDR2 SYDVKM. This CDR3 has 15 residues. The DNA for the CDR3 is TGTGCCAGCAGTTTTGAGGGAGGTAGGGGTGAAAAACTGTTTTTT. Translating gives CASSFEGGRGEKLFF. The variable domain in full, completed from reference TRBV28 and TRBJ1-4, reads DVKVTQSSRYLVKRTGEKVFLECVQDMDHENMFWYRQDPGLGLRLIYFSYDVKMKEKGDIPEGYSVSREKKERFSLILESASTNQTSMYLCASSFEGGRGEKLFFGSGTQLSVL.

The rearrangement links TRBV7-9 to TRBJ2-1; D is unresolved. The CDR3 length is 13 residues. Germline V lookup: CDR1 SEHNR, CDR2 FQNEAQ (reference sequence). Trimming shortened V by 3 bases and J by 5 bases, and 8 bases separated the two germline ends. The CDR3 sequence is CASSFPADNEQFF. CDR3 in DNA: TGTGCCAGCAGCTTTCCGGCGGACAATGAGCAGTTCTTC.

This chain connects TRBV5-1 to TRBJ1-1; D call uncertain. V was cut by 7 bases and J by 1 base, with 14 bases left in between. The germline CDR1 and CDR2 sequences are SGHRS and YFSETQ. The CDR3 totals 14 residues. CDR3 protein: CASSTGVSNTEAFF. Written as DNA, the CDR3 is TGCGCCAGCTCAACCGGGGTTTCGAACACTGAAGCTTTCTTT.

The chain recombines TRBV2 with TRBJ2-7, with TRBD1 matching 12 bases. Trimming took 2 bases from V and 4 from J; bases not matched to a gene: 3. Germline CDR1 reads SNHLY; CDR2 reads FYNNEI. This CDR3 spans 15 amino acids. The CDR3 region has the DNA TGTGCCAGCAGTGAATCGGGACAGGGGGCTTACGAGCAGTACTTC. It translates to CASSESGQGAYEQYF.

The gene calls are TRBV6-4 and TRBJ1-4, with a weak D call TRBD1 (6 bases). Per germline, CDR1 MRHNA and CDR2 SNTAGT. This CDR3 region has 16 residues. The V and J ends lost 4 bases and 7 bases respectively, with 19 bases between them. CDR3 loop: CASSGDLSGVSEKLFF. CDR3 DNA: TGTGCCAGCAGTGGGGACTTATCAGGGGTAAGTGAAAAACTGTTTTTT.

CDR3 coding DNA: TGTGCCAGCAGCCCCCAACTAGCGGCCTCCTACGAGCAGTACTTC. This encodes CASSPQLAASYEQYF. The chain has TRBV5-4 and TRBJ2-7; 8 nucleotides agree with TRBD2. CDR3 length: 15 amino acids. Looked up from germline, CDR1 is SGHNT and CDR2 is YYREEE (reference sequence). J lost 0 bases, V lost 4 bases, and 6 bases had no gene match.

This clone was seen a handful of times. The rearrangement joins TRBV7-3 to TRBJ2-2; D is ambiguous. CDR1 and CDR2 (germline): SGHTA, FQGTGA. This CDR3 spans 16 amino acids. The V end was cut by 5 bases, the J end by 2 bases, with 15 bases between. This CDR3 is CASSPGWSANTGELFF. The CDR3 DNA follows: TGTGCCAGCAGCCCCGGCTGGAGTGCCAACACCGGGGAGCTGTTTTTT.

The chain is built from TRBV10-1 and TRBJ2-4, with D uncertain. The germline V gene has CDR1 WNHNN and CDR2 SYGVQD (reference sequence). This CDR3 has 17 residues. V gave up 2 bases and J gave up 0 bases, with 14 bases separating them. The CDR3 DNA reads TGCGCCAGCAGTGAGCCAGCCAGGCCGCTAGCCAAAAACATTCAGTACTTC. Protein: CASSEPARPLAKNIQYF.

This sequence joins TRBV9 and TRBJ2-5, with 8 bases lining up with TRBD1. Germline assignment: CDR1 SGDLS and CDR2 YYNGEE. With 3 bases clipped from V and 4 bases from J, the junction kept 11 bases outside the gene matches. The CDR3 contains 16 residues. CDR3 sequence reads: CASSAGQGARVETQYF. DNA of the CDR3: TGTGCCAGCAGCGCAGGACAGGGCGCACGGGTAGAGACCCAGTACTTC.

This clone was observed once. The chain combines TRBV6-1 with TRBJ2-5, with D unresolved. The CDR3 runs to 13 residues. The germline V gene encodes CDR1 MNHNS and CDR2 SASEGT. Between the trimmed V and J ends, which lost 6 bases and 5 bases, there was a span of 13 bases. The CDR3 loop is CASRTGPWETQYF. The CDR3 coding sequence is TGTGCCAGCAGAACCGGCCCGTGGGAGACCCAGTACTTC.

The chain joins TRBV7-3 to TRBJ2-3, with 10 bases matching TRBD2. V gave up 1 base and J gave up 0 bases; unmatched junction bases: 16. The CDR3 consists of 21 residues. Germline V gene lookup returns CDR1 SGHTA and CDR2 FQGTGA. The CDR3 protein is CASSLKPIAGGPPLSTDTQYF. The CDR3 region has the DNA TGTGCCAGCAGCTTAAAGCCAATAGCGGGAGGTCCTCCCCTTAGCACAGATACGCAGTATTTT. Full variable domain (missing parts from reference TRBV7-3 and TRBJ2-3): GAGVSQTPSNKVTEKGKYVELRCDPISGHTALYWYRQSLGQGPEFLIYFQGTGAADDSGLPNDRFFAVRPEGSVSTLKIQRTERGDSAVYLCASSLKPIAGGPPLSTDTQYFGPGTRLTVL.

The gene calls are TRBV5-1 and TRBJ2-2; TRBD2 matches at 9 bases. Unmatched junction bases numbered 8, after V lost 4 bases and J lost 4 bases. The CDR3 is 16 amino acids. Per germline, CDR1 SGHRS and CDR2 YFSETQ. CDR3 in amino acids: CASSLLAGDLTGELFF. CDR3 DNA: TGCGCCAGCAGCCTTTTAGCGGGAGACCTCACCGGGGAGCTGTTTTTT.

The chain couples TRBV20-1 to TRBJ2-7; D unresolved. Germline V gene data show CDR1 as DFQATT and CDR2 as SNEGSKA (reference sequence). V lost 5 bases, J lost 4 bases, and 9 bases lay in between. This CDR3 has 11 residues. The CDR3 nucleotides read TGCAGTGCTTTCCCCGGGTACGAGCAGTACTTC. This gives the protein CSAFPGYEQYF.

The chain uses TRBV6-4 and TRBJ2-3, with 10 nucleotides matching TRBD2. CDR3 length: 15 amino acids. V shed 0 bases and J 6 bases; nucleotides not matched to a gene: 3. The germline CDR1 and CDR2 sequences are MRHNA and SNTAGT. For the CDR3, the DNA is TGTGCCAGCAGTGACTCGCTAGCGGGAGTGGATACGCAGTATTTT. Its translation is CASSDSLAGVDTQYF.

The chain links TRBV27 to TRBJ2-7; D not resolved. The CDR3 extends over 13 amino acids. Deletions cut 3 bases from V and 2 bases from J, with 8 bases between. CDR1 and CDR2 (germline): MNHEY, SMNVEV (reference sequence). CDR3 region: CASSFKGTYEQYF. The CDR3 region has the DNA TGTGCCAGCAGTTTTAAGGGTACCTACGAGCAGTACTTC.

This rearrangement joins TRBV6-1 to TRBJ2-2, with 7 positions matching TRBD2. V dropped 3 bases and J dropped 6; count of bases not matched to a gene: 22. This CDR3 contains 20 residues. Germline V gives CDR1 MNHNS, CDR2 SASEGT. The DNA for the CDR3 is TGTGCCAGCAGTGAGGCCCTATCGTTTCGGCTCGCGGGAGCGGCCGGGGAGCTGTTTTTT. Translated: CASSEALSFRLAGAAGELFF.

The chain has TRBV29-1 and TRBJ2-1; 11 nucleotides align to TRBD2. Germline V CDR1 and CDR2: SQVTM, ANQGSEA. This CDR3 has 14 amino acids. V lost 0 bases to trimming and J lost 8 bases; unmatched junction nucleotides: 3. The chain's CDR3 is CSVEEVLAGDEQFF. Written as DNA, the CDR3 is TGCAGCGTTGAAGAGGTACTAGCGGGGGATGAGCAGTTCTTC.

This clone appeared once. The CDR3 bases are TGTGCCATCAGTGACGGGGGGGACTACACCTTC. This gives the protein CAISDGGDYTF. The chain is built from TRBV10-3 and TRBJ1-2, with a weak D call TRBD1 (5 bases). The germline V gene encodes CDR1 ENHRY and CDR2 SYGVKD. The CDR3 is 11 residues long. V was shortened by 3 bases and J by 10 bases, with 9 bases between the two germline ends.

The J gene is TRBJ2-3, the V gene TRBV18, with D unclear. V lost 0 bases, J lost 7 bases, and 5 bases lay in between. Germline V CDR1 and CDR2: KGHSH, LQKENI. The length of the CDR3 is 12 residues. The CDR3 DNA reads TGTGCCAGCTCACCACCGGGAAATACGCAGTATTTT. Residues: CASSPPGNTQYF.

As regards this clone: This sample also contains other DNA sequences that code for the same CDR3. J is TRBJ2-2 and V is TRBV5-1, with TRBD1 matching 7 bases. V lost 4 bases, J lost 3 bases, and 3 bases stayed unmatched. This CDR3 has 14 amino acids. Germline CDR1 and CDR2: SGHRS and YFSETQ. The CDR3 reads CASSPGTDTGELFF. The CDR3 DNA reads TGCGCCAGCAGCCCCGGGACAGACACCGGGGAGCTGTTTTTT.

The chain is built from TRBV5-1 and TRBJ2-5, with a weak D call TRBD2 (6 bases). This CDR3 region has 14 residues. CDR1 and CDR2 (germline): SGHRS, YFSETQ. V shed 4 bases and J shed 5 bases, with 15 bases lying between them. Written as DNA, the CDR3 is TGCGCCAGCAGCCGGGCGGGGCCGCGGGAGACCCAGTACTTC. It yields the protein CASSRAGPRETQYF.

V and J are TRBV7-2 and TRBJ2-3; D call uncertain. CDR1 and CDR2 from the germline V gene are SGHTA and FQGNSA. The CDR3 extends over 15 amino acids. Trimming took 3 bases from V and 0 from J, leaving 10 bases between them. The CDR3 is CASSFRAMSTDTQYF. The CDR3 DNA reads TGTGCCAGCAGCTTTAGGGCTATGAGCACAGATACGCAGTATTTT. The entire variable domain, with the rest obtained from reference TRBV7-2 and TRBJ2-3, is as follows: GAGVSQSPSNKVTEKGKDVELRCDPISGHTALYWYRQSLGQGLEFLIYFQGNSAPDKSGLPSDRFSAERTGGSVSTLTIQRTQQEDSAVYLCASSFRAMSTDTQYFGPGTRLTVL.